This T cell receptor beta chain was found in a study of blood T cell repertoires in COVID-19. Study details: T cells, B-cell-depleted T cells, or PBMCs supplied cDNA or gDNA.

The CDR3 is 13 amino acids. V lost 6 bases and J lost 7, with 12 bases in between. Germline-derived CDR1 and CDR2 are MDHEN and SYDVKM. Generated by immunoSEQ multiplex PCR, the TCRdb table keeps only in-frame clones and is missing some. The data hold 100,000 or so clones, with 75% to 90% observed a single time. The clonotype was recovered from a woman of 80 years or more with acute or convalescent COVID-19. Input material: peripheral blood. The chain joins TRBV28 to TRBJ1-4, with D tentatively TRBD1 (6 bases). DNA for the CDR3: TGTGCCAGCAGGCATCCGGACAGTGAAAAACTGTTTTTT. This sequence encodes CASRHPDSEKLFF.